The clone carrying this T cell receptor (beta chain) appeared many times. Its antigen is not identified. This specimen belongs to a study of identical twins. Study findings and constraints: Compared with unrelated sharing, twin-shared out-of-frame alpha sequences had more low-probability sequences. Zero-insertion findings could be partly confounded by invariant cells (MAIT and iNKT cells).

Each CDR3 protein is one row after TCRdb ran MiXCR on the 5' RACE reads. The data show some 710,000 distinct CDR3 sequences, 6.1% seen once. The CDR3 spans 15 residues. The V segment lost 6 bases and the J segment 3 bases; nucleotides outside the gene matches: 6. Germline V CDR1 and CDR2: MNHNS, SASEGT. The source material was naive T cells sorted from blood. This TCR came from a man between 18 and 35 years old in good health. V gene TRBV6-1 combines with J gene TRBJ1-5, with 9 positions matching TRBD1. CDR3 sequence reads: CASRPGTGLNQPQHF. The CDR3, as DNA: TGTGCCAGCAGGCCCGGGACAGGGCTCAATCAGCCCCAGCATTTT.